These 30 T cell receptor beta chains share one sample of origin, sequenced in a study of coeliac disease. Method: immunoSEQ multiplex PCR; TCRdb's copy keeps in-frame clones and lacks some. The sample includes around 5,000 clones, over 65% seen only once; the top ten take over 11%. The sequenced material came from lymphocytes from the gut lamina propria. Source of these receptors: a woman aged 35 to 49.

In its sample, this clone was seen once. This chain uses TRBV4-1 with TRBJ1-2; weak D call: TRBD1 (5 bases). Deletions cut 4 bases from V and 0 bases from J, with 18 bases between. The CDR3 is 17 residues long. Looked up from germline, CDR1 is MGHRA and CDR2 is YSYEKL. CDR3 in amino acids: CASSRDITTGSNYGYTF. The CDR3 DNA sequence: TGCGCCAGCAGCCGAGACATCACCACAGGTTCTAACTATGGCTACACCTTC.

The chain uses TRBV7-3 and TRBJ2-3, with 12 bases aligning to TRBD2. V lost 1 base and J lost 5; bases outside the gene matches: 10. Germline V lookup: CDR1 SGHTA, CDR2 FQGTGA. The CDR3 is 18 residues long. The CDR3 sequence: CASSLMPSGRARVDTQYF. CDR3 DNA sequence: TGTGCCAGCAGCTTAATGCCTAGCGGGAGGGCCCGGGTAGATACGCAGTATTTT.

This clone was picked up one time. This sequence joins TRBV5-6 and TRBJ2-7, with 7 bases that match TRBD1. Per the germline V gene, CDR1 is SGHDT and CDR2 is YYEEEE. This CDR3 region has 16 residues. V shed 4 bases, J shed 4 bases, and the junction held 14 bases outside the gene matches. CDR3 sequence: CASSQRSLRGRYEQYF. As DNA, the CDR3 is TGTGCCAGCAGCCAGCGATCTTTAAGGGGGCGGTACGAGCAGTACTTC. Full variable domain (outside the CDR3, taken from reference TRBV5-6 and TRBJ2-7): DAGVTQSPTHLIKTRGQQVTLRCSPKSGHDTVSWYQQALGQGPQFIFQYYEEEERQRGNFPDRFSGHQFPNYSSELNVNALLLGDSALYLCASSQRSLRGRYEQYFGPGTRLTVT.

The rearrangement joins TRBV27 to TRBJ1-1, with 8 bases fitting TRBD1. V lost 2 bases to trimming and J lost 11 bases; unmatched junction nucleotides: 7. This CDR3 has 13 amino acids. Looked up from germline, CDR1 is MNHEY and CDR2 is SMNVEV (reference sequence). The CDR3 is CASSLGTGLSAFF. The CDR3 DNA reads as TGTGCCAGCAGTTTAGGGACAGGACTTTCCGCTTTCTTT.

In nucleotides, the CDR3 is TGTGCCAGCAGCTCCGGGGGGACTAATGAAAAACTGTTTTTT. Residues: CASSSGGTNEKLFF. The rearrangement links TRBV9 to TRBJ1-4, with D maybe TRBD1 (5 bases). This CDR3 contains 14 residues. V lost 4 bases and J 2 bases, leaving 9 bases between the germline ends. Germline-derived CDR1 and CDR2 are SGDLS and YYNGEE. Drawing the rest from reference TRBV9 and TRBJ1-4, the complete variable domain is DSGVTQTPKHLITATGQRVTLRCSPRSGDLSVYWYQQSLDQGLQFLIQYYNGEERAKGNILERFSAQQFPDLHSELNLSSLELGDSALYFCASSSGGTNEKLFFGSGTQLSVL.

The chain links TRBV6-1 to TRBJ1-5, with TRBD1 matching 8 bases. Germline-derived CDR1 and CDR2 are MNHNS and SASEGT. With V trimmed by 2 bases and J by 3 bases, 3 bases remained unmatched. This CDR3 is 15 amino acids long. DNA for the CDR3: TGTGCCAGCAGTGAAAGGGGACAGGACAATCAGCCCCAGCATTTT. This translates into CASSERGQDNQPQHF.

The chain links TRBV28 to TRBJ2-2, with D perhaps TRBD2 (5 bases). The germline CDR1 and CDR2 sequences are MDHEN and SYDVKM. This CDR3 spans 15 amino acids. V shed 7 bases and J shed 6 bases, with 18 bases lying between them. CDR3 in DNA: TGTGCCAGCACTACGTACGGGAAAGGTGCCGGGGAGCTGTTTTTT. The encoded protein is CASTTYGKGAGELFF.

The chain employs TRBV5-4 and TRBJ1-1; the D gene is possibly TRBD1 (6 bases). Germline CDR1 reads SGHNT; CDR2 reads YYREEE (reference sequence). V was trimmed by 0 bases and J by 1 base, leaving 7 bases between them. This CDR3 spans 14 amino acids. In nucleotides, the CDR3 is TGTGCCAGCAGCTTGGGACAGGAGAACACTGAAGCTTTCTTT. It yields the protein CASSLGQENTEAFF.

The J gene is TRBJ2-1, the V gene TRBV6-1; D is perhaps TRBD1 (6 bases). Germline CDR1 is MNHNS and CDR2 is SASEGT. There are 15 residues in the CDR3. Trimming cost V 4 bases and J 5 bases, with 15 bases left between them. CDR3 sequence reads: CASSAPGTKHNEQFF. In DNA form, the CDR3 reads TGTGCCAGCAGTGCCCCCGGGACAAAGCACAATGAGCAGTTCTTC.

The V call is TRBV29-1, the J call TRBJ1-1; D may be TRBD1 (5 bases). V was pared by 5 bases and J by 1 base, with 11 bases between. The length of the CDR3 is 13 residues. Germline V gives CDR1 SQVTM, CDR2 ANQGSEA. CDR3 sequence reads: CSVRRDWNTEAFF. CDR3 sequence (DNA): TGCAGCGTTAGGAGGGACTGGAACACTGAAGCTTTCTTT. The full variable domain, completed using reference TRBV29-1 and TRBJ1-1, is SAVISQKPSRDICQRGTSLTIQCQVDSQVTMMFWYRQQPGQSLTLIATANQGSEATYESGFVIDKFPISRPNLTFSTLTVSNMSPEDSSIYLCSVRRDWNTEAFFGQGTRLTVV.

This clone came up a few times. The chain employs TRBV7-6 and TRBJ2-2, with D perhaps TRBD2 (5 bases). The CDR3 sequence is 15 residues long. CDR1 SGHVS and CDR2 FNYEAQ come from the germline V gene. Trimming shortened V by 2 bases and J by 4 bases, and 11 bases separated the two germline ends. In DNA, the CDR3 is TGTGCCAGCAGCTTACAAGAGGGAAGCACCGGGGAGCTGTTTTTT. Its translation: CASSLQEGSTGELFF. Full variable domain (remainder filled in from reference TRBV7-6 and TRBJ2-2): GAGVSQSPRYKVTKRGQDVALRCDPISGHVSLYWYRQALGQGPEFLTYFNYEAQQDKSGLPNDRFSAERPEGSISTLTIQRTEQRDSAMYRCASSLQEGSTGELFFGEGSRLTVL.

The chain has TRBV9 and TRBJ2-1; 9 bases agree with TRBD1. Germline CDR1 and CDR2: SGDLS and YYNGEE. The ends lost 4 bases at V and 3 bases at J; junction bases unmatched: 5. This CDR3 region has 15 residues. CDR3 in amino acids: CASSFGTGNYNEQFF. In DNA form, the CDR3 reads TGTGCCAGCAGCTTCGGGACAGGGAACTACAATGAGCAGTTCTTC. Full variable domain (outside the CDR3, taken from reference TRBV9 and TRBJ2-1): DSGVTQTPKHLITATGQRVTLRCSPRSGDLSVYWYQQSLDQGLQFLIQYYNGEERAKGNILERFSAQQFPDLHSELNLSSLELGDSALYFCASSFGTGNYNEQFFGPGTRLTVL.

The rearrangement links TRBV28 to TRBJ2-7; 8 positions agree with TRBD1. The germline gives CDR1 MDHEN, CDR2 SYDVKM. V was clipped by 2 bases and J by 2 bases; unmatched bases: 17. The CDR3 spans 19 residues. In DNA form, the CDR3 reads TGTGCCAGCAGTTTAACCCCTACTATAGGGACAGGAGACCCCTACGAGCAGTACTTC. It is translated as CASSLTPTIGTGDPYEQYF.

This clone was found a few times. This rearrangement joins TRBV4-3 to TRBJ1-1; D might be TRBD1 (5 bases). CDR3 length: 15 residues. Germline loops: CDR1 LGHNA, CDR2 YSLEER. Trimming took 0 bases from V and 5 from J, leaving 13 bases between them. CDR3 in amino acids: CASSQDTGAGTEAFF. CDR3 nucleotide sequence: TGCGCCAGCAGCCAAGACACAGGAGCGGGTACTGAAGCTTTCTTT.

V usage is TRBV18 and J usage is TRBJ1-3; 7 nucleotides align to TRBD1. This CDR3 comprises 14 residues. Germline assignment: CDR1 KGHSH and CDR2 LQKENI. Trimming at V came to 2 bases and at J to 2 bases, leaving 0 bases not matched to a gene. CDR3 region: CASSPTGAGNTIYF. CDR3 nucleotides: TGTGCCAGCTCACCAACAGGGGCTGGAAACACCATATATTTT.

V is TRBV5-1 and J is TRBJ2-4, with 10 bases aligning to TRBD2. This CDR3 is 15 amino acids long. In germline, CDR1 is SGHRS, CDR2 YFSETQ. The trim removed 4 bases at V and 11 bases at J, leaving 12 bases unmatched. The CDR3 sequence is CASSQAGGPGGLQYF. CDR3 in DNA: TGCGCCAGCAGCCAAGCGGGAGGGCCGGGGGGGCTTCAGTACTTC.

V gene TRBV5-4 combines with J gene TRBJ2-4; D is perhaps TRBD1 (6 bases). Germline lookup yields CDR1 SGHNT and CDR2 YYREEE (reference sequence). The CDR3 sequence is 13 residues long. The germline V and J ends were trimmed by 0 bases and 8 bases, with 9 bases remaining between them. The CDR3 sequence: CASSLDRADIQYF. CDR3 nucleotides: TGTGCCAGCAGCTTGGACAGGGCGGACATTCAGTACTTC.

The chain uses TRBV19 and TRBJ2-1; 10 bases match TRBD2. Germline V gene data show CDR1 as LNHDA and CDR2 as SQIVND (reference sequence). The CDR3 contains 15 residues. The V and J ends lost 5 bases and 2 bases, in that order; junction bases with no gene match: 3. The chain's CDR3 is CASSPGTSAYNEQFF. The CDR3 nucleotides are TGTGCCAGTAGTCCCGGGACTAGCGCCTACAATGAGCAGTTCTTC.

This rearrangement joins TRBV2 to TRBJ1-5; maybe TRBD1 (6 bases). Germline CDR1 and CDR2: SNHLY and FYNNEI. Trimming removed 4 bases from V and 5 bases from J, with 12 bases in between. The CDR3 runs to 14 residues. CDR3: CASSVRAGDQPQHF. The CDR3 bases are TGTGCCAGCAGTGTACGGGCAGGGGATCAGCCCCAGCATTTT.

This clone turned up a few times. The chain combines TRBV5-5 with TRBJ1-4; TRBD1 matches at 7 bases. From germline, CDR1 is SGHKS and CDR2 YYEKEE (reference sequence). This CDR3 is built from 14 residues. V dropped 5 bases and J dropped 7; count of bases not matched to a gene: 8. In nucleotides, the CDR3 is TGTGCCAGCAGACCGACAGGGCGGGGTGAAAAACTGTTTTTT. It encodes CASRPTGRGEKLFF. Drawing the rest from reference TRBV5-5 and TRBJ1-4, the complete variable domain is DAGVTQSPTHLIKTRGQQVTLRCSPISGHKSVSWYQQVLGQGPQFIFQYYEKEERGRGNFPDRFSARQFPNYSSELNVNALLLGDSALYLCASRPTGRGEKLFFGSGTQLSVL.

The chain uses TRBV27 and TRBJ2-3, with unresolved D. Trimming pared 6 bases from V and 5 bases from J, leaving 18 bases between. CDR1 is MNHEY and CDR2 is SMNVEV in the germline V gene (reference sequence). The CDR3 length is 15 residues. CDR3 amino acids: CASSPQRFRGDTQYF. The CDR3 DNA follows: TGTGCCAGCAGCCCCCAGAGATTTCGCGGAGATACGCAGTATTTT.

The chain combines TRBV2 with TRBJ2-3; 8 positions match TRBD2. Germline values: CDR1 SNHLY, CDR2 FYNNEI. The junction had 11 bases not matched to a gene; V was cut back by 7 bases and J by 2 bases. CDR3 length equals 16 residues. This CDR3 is CASTPRTSFNTDTQYF. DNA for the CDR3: TGTGCCAGCACCCCGAGGACTAGCTTTAACACAGATACGCAGTATTTT.

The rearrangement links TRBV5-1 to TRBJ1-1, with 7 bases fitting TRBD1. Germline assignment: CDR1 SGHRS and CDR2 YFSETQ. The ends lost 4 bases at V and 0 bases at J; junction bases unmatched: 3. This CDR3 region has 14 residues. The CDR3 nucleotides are TGCGCCAGCAGCACGGGACAGATGAACACTGAAGCTTTCTTT. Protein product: CASSTGQMNTEAFF.

CDR3 in amino acids: CASSEAGQNGYTF. The CDR3 DNA sequence: TGTGCCAGCAGTGAAGCAGGACAGAATGGCTACACCTTC. V and J are TRBV6-1 and TRBJ1-2; tentative D call: TRBD1 (6 bases). CDR1 and CDR2 from the germline V gene are MNHNS and SASEGT. The CDR3 is 13 amino acids. Trimming removed 0 bases from V and 6 bases from J, with 8 bases in between.

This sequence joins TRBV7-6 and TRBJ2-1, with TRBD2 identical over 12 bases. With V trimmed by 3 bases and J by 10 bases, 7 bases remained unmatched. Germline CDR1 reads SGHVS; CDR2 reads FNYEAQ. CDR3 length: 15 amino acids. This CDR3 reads CASSFPSGRVREQFF. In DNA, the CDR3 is TGTGCCAGCAGCTTCCCTAGCGGGAGGGTGAGAGAGCAGTTCTTC.

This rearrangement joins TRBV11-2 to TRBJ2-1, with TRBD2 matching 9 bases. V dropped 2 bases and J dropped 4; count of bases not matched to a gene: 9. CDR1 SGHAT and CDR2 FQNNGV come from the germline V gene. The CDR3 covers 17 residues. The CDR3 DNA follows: TGTGCCAGCAGCTTAAGGGTCTTGCGGGAGGGTTACAATGAGCAGTTCTTC. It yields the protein CASSLRVLREGYNEQFF.

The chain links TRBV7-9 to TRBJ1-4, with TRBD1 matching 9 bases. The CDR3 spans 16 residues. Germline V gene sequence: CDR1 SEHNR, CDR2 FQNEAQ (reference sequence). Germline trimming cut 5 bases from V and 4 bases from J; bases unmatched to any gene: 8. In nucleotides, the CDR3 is TGTGCCAGCAGCCCCGGGACAGGGACCTTTAATGAAAAACTGTTTTTT. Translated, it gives CASSPGTGTFNEKLFF.

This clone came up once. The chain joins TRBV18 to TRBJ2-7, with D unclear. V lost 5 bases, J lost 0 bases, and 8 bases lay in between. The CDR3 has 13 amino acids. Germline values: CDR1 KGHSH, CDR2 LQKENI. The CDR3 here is CASSSGSSYEQYF. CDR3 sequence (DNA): TGTGCCAGCTCATCCGGGTCCTCCTACGAGCAGTACTTC.

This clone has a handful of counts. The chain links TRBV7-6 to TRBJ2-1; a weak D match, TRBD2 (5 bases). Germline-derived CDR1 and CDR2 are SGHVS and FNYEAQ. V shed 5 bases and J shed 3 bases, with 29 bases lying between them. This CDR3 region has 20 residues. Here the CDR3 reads CASSPTPRRVEGLNYNEQFF. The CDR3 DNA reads TGTGCCAGCAGCCCCACCCCTCGTAGGGTCGAGGGTTTAAACTACAATGAGCAGTTCTTC.

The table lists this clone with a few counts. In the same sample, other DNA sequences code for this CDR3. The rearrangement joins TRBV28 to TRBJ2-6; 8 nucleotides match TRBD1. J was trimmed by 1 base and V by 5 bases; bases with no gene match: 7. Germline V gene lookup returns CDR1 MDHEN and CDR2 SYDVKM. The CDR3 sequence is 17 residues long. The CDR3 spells CASSVGQGESGANVLTF. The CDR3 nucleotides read TGTGCCAGCAGTGTAGGACAGGGAGAGTCTGGGGCCAACGTCCTGACTTTC.